This T cell receptor (beta chain) was found in a study of T cells in Graves' hyperthyroidism and ophthalmopathy (dated by TCRdb to about 2019). For the study in its entirety: Peripheral blood was collected at initial diagnosis, before any treatment. A discovery cohort of roughly 100 patients, about 44 with Graves' ophthalmopathy and fewer than 65 with stable Graves' hyperthyroidism, was used to find distinguishing TCR V-J signatures. Prospective prediction of ophthalmopathy was tested in an independent validation cohort of 18 to 20 hyperthyroidism patients and 15 to 17 patients who later progressed to ophthalmopathy. For training and testing, the 100 or so patients in the discovery cohort were randomly divided in a 7:3 ratio. Thyroid tissue and blood T-cell repertoires from six Graves' hyperthyroidism patients were also compared in the study. Following sampling, methimazole starting at 30 mg daily was given to hyperthyroidism patients, and high-dose intravenous methylprednisolone was given to ophthalmopathy patients. The paper describes TCR Vbeta CDR3 sequencing of about 140 peripheral blood samples, made up of around 41 ophthalmopathy patients, roughly 75 hyperthyroidism patients and about 17 progressor patients. The full study reports these points: In validation, progression to ophthalmopathy was predicted by the model with about 70% sensitivity and around 76% specificity, a median of approximately 7.1 months before onset. Most expanded thyroid clonotypes (frequency above 0.001) were also detected in blood, suggesting blood repertoires may reflect thyroid immune responses. Sample size was not statistically predetermined, and blinding of investigators to group allocation was not performed. A model built on a 13 V-J signature distinguished ophthalmopathy from stable hyperthyroidism, reaching 87.88% sensitivity and around 81% specificity in cross-validation and 80%/75% in testing.

In the ophthalmopathy patients, disease was moderately to severely active, with a Clinical Activity Score of 3 or more, a NOSPECS grade of 4 or more, and a duration of less than 3 months. The study excluded patients with uncontrolled infections, other autoimmune diseases, pregnancy or lactation. Diagnoses relied on clinical symptoms, serum thyroxine and TRAb, thyroid ultrasound and orbital computed tomography. Ficoll-Paque density gradient centrifugation was used to isolate PBMCs from around 10 ml of fresh peripheral blood. Total RNA was extracted with Trizol reagent, and quality was checked on an Agilent 2100 Bioanalyzer. At the junction V is shortened by 1 base and J by 6 bases, with 12 bases in between. The CDR3 covers 14 residues, taking in both the cysteine and the phenylalanine. Just the 42-base CDR3 DNA is kept, in frame starting at base 1. In the germline V gene, CDR1 corresponds to SGHTA and CDR2 to FQGNSA.

Amplification of TCR beta CDR3 regions was carried out from RNA transcripts. The TCR CDR3 was subjected to a first round of RT-PCR using the HTBI primer set and the Qiagen OneStep RT-PCR kit. Libraries were constructed in a second round of multiplex PCR, after which size selection and purification were carried out. Libraries were sequenced paired-end with 100 bp reads on an Illumina HiSeq2000. In the paper's pipeline: Raw data were processed with SOAPnuke, discarding reads with adapters, uncalled bases, mean Phred below 15, or no exact constant-primer or identifier match. High-quality paired reads were merged using COPE v1.2.5, and each unique nucleotide sequence was defined as a clonotype. MiTCR v1.1 was used to align clonotypes to the IMGT TRBV, TRBD and TRBJ reference segments. Only V-J combinations with frequency above 0.0001, covering 98% to 99.2% of repertoires, were analysed. The TCS score was defined as F50 (clonal expansion) divided by E x V (chaos), with BLOSUM62-based TCRdist calculated between CDR3 peptides within each V-J. Welch's t-statistics and random forest reduced several hundred V-J features to fewer than 15, which were used in a naive Bayes classifier (R e1071). TCRdb trimmed public reads at Q25 via fastp, called clones via MiXCR and kept in-frame beta chains. Entries that share a CDR3 protein sequence are merged under the most common genes and DNA. The V and J calls were determined by TCRdb, not by the authors. This sample holds hundreds of thousands of distinct CDR3 sequences; around 15% were observed only once. The ten largest clones add up to approximately 27% of the sample.

The table lists this clonotype with many counts. Its antigen is currently not known. No per-base quality is available; no much larger clone lies one base away. Sequences were obtained from blood. This receptor was obtained from a man in his fifties or sixties with Graves' ophthalmopathy. Recombination joined TRBV7-2 with TRBJ1-2, and the D gene may be TRBD1, 6 bases matching. The CDR3 region: CASSLVLTGHGYTF. The DNA reads TGTGCCAGCAGCTTAGTTCTGACAGGCCATGGCTACACCTTC.